Included here is one TCR beta chain sequence, with context. The CDR3 is made up of 14 amino acids. Looked up from germline, CDR1 is LNHDA and CDR2 is SQIVND (reference sequence). Unmatched junction bases numbered 2, after V lost 2 bases and J lost 2 bases. Clones were read by immunoSEQ multiplex PCR, and TCRdb kept only the in-frame ones, dropping some. The table records about 220,000 clones, roughly 80% of them present only once. This entry is derived from a study of blood T cell repertoires in COVID-19. Study-level information: The United States, Italy and Spain provided the acute and convalescent COVID-19 samples.

The V gene is TRBV19, the J gene TRBJ2-7; 8 bases align to TRBD2. Sequencing input: peripheral blood. The sequence derives from a woman aged 70-85 years with COVID-19, enrolled during active disease. CDR3 sequence reads: CASSISGGPYEQYF. The CDR3 DNA sequence: TGTGCCAGTAGTATATCGGGAGGGCCCTACGAGCAGTACTTC.